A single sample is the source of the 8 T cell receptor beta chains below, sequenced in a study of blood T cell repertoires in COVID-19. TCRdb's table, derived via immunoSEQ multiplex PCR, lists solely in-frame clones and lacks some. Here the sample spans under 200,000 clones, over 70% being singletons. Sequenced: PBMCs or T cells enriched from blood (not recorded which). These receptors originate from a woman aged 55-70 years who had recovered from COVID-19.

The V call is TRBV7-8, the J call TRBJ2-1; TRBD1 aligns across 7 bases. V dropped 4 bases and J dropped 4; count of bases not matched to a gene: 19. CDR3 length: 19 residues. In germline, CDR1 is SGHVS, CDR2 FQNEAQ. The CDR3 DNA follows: TGTGCCAGCAGCTCGTCCTTCCGGGACAGACACTCAAAATACAATGAGCAGTTCTTC. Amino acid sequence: CASSSSFRDRHSKYNEQFF.

CDR3 in DNA: TGTGCCAGCAGCCTTAATGTGCAGGATGGCTACACCTTC. Its translation: CASSLNVQDGYTF. The chain links TRBV7-8 to TRBJ1-2; no definite D call. The CDR3 is 13 residues long. Germline V CDR1 and CDR2: SGHVS, FQNEAQ. V dropped 5 bases and J dropped 6 bases, with 13 bases sitting between them.

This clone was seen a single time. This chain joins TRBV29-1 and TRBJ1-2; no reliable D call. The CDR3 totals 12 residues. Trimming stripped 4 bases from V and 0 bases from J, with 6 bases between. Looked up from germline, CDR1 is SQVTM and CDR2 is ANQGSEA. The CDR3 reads CSVAQSNYGYTF. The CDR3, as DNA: TGCAGCGTTGCCCAGTCTAACTATGGCTACACCTTC.

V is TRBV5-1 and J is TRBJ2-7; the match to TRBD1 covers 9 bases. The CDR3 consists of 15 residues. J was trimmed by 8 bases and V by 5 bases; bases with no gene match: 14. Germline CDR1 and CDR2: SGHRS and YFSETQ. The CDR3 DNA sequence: TGCGCCAGCAGTTTAGCCGGGACAGGGCTCTTTCAGCAGTACTTC. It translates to CASSLAGTGLFQQYF.

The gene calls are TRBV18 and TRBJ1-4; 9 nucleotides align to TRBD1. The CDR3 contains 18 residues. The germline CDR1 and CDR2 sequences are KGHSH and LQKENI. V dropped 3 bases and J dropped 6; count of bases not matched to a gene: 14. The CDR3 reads CASSPGQGTAGPHEKLFF. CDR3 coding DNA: TGTGCCAGCTCACCGGGACAGGGCACTGCGGGCCCCCATGAAAAACTGTTTTTT.

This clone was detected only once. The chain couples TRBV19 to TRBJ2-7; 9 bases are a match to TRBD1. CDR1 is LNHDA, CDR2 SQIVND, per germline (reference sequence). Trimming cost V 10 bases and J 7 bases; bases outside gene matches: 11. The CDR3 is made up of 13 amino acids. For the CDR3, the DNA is TGTGCCAACCTAGGGACAGGGCTTAAGGAGCAGTACTTC. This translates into CANLGTGLKEQYF. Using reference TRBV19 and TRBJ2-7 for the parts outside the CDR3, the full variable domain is DGGITQSPKYLFRKEGQNVTLSCEQNLNHDAMYWYRQDPGQGLRLIYYSQIVNDFQKGDIAEGYSVSREKKESFPLTVTSAQKNPTAFYLCANLGTGLKEQYFGPGTRLTVT.

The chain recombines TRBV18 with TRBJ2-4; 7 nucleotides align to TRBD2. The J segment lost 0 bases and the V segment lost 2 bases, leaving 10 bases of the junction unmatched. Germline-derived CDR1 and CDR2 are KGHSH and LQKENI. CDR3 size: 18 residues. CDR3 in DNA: TGTGCCAGCTCACCAGGTTTGGAGCGGGGACTAGCCAAAAACATTCAGTACTTC. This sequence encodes CASSPGLERGLAKNIQYF.

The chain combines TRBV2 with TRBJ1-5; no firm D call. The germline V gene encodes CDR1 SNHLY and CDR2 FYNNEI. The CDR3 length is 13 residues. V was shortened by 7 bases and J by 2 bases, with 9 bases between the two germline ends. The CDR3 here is CASNWRGNQPQHF. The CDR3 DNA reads TGTGCCAGCAATTGGAGGGGCAATCAGCCCCAGCATTTT.